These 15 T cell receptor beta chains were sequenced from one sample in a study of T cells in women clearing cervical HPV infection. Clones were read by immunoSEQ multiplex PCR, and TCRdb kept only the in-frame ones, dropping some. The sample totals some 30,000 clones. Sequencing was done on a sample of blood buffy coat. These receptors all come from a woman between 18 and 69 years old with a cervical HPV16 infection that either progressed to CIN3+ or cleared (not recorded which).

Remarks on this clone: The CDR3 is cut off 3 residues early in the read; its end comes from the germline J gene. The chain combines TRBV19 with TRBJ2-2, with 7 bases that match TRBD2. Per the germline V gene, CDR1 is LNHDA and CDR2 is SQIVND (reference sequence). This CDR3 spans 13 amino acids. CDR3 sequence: CASGGVTNEKLFF. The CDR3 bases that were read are TGTGCCAGTGGGGGGGTCACTAATGAAAAG. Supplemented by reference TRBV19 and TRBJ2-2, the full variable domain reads DGGITQSPKYLFRKEGQNVTLSCEQNLNHDAMYWYRQDPGQGLRLIYYSQIVNDFQKGDIAEGYSVSREKKESFPLTVTSAQKNPTAFYLCASGGVTNEKLFFGEGSRLTVL.

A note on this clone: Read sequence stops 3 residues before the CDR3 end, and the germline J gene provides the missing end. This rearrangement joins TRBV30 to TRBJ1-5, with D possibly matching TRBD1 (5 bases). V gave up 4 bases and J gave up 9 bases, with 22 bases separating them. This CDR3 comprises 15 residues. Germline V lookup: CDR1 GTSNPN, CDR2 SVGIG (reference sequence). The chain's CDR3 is CAWNPGPEFTGPQHF. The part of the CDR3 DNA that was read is TGTGCCTGGAACCCAGGGCCGGAATTCACGGGGCCC.

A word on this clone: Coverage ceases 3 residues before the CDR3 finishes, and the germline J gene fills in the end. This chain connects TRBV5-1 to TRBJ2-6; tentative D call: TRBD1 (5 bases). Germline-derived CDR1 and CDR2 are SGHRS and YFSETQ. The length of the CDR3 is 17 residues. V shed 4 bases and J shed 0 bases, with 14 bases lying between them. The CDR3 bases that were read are TGCGCCAGCAGCCCAGCCAACAGGTTCTCTGGGGCCAACGTC. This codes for CASSPANRFSGANV. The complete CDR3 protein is CASSPANRFSGANVLTF.

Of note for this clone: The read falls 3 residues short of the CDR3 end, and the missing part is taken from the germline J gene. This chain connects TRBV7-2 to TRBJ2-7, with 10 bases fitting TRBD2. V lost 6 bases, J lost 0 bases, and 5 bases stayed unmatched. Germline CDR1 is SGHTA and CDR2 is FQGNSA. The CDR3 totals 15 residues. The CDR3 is CASSRTSGSSYEQYF. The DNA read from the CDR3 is TGTGCCAGCAGTCGGACTAGCGGAAGCTCCTACGAG.

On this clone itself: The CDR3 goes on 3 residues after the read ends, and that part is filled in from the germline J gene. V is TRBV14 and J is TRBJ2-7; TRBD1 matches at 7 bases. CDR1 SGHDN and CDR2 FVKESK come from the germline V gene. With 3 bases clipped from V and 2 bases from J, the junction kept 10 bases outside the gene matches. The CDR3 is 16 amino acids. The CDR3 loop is CASSQNPGTATYEQYF. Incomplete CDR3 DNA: TGTGCCAGCAGCCAGAACCCCGGGACAGCTACCTACGAG.

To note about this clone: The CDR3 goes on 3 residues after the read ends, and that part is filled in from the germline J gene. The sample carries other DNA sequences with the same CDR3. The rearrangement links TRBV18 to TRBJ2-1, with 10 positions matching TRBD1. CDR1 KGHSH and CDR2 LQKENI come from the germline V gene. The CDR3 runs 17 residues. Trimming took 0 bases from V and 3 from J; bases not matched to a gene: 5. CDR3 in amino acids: CASSPPGQGFIYNEQFF. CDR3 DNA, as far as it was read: TGTGCCAGCTCACCACCGGGACAGGGGTTTATCTACAATGAG.

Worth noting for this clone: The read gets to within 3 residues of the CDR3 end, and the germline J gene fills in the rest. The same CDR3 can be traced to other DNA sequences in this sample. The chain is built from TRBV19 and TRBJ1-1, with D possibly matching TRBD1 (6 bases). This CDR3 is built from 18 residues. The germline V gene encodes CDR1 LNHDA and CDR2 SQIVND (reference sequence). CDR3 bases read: TGTGCCAGTAGTATAGGGGGAATTAGCGGGGGGCTGCAAGAGACA. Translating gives CASSIGGISGGLQET. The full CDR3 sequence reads CASSIGGISGGLQETAFF.

The sequenced part of the CDR3 DNA is TGCAGCGCCCCCTCGTTTACTAGCACAGATACC. The encoded protein is CSAPSFTSTDT. The CDR3 in full is CSAPSFTSTDTYTF. V usage is TRBV29-1 and J usage is TRBJ1-2; D is undetermined. The read terminates 3 residues ahead of where the CDR3 ends, so the germline J gene completes it. The V gene's germline CDR1 is SQVTM and CDR2 ANQGSEA. CDR3 size: 14 residues.

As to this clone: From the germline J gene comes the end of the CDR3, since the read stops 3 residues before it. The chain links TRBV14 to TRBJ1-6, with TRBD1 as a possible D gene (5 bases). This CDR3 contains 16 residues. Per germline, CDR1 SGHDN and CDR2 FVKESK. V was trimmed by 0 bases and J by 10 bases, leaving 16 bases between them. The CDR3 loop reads CASSQELAGMGSPLHF. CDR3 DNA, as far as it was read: TGTGCCAGCAGCCAAGAACTCGCAGGGATGGGGTCACCC.

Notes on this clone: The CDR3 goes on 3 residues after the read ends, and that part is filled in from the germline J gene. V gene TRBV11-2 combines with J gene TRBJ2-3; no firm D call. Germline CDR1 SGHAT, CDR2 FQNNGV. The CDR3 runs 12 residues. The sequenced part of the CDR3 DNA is TGTGCCAGCAGCTACAACAAAGAGACG. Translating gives CASSYNKET. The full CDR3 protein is CASSYNKETQYF.

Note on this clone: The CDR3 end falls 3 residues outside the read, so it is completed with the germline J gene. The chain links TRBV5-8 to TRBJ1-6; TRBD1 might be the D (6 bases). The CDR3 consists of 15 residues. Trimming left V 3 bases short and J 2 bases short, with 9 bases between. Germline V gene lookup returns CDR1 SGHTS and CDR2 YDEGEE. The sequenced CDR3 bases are TGTGCCAGCAGCTGGGACATGGCCTATAATTCACCC. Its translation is CASSWDMAYNSP. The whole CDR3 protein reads CASSWDMAYNSPLHF.

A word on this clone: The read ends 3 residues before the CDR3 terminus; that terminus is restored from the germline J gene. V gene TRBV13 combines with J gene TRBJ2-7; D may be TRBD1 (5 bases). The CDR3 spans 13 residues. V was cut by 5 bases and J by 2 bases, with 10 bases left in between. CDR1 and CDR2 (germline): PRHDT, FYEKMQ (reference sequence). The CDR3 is CASSKDIAYEQYF. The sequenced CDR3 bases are TGTGCCAGCAGCAAGGACATTGCCTACGAG. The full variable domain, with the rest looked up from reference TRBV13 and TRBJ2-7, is AAGVIQSPRHLIKEKRETATLKCYPIPRHDTVYWYQQGPGQDPQFLISFYEKMQSDKGSIPDRFSAQQFSDYHSELNMSSLELGDSALYFCASSKDIAYEQYFGPGTRLTVT.

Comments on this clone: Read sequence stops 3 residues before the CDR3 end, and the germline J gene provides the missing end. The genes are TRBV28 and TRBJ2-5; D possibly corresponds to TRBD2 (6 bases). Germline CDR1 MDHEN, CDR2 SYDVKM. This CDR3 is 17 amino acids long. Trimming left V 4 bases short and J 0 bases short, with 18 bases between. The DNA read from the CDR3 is TGTGCCAGCAGTTCCTTCGGACGGAGGGGTCACCAAGAGACC. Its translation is CASSSFGRRGHQET. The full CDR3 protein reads CASSSFGRRGHQETQYF.

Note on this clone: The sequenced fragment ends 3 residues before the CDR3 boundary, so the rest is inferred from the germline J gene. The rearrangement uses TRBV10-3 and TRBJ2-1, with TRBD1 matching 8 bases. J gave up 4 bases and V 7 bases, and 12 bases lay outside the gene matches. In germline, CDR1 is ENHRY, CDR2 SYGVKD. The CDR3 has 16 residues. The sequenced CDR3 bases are TGTGCCATCAAGGGGACAGGCCAGTTCGGGTACAATGAG. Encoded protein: CAIKGTGQFGYNE. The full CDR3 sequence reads CAIKGTGQFGYNEQFF.

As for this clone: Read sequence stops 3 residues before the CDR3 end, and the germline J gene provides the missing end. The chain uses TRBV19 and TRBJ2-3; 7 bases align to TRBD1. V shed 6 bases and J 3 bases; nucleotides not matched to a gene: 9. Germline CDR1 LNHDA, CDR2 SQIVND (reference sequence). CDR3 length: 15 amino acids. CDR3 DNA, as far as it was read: TGTGCCAGTAGACCCGGGACAGCCCAGACAGATACG. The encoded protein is CASRPGTAQTDT. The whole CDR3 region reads CASRPGTAQTDTQYF.